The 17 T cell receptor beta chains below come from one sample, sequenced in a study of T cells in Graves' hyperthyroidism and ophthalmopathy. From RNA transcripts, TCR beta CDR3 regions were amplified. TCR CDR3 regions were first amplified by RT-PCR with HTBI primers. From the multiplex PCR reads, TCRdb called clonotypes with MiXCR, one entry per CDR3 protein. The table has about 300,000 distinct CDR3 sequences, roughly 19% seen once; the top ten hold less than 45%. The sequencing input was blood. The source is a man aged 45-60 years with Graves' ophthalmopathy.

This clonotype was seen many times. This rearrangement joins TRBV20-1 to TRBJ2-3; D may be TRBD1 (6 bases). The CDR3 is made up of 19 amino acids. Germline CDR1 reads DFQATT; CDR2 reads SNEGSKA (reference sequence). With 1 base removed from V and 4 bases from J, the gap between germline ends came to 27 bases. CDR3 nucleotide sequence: TGCAGTGCTAGAGCCCGAGCCGCCCCGGGACAATATGGGTCAGATACGCAGTATTTT. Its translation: CSARARAAPGQYGSDTQYF.

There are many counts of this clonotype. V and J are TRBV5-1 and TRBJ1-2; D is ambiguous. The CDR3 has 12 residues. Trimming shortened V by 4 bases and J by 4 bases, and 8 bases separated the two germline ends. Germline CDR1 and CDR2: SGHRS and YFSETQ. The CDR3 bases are TGCGCCAGCAGCCCTGACACCTATGGCTACACCTTC. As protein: CASSPDTYGYTF.

The CDR3 DNA reads TGTGCCAGCAGGTACAGGGGAGCAGGGGCCAACGTCCTGACTTTC. This gives the protein CASRYRGAGANVLTF. The chain has TRBV28 and TRBJ2-6, with 7 bases fitting TRBD1. With V trimmed by 6 bases and J by 4 bases, 6 bases remained unmatched. Germline CDR1 reads MDHEN; CDR2 reads SYDVKM. The CDR3 spans 15 residues.

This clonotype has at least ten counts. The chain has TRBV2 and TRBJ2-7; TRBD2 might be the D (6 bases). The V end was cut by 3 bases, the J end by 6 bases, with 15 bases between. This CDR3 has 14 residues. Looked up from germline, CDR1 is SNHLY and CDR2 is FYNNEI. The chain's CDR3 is CASSEVGGDVEQYF. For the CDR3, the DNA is TGTGCCAGCAGTGAGGTGGGGGGAGACGTCGAGCAGTACTTC.

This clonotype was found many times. This CDR3 reads CSGRRAGNGEQYF. For the CDR3, the DNA is TGCAGCGGAAGAAGAGCGGGAAACGGCGAGCAGTACTTC. V usage is TRBV29-1 and J usage is TRBJ2-7, with 7 nucleotides matching TRBD2. Germline V gene sequence: CDR1 SQVTM, CDR2 ANQGSEA. The ends lost 7 bases at V and 6 bases at J; junction bases unmatched: 12. The CDR3 is 13 amino acids.

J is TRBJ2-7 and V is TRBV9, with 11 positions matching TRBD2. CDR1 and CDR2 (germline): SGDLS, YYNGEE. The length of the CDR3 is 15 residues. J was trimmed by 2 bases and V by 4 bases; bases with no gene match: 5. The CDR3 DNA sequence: TGTGCCAGCAGCACGGGACTAGCGGAACCCTACGAGCAGTACTTC. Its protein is CASSTGLAEPYEQYF. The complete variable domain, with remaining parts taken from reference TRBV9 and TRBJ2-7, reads DSGVTQTPKHLITATGQRVTLRCSPRSGDLSVYWYQQSLDQGLQFLIQYYNGEERAKGNILERFSAQQFPDLHSELNLSSLELGDSALYFCASSTGLAEPYEQYFGPGTRLTVT.

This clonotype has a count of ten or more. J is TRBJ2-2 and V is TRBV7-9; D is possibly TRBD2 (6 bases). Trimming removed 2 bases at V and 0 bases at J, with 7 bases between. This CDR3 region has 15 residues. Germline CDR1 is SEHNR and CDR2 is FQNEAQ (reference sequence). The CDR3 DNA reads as TGTGCCAGCAGCTTAACGGGGGCGAACACCGGGGAGCTGTTTTTT. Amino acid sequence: CASSLTGANTGELFF. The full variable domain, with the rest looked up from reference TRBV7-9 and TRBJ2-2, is DTGVSQNPRHKITKRGQNVTFRCDPISEHNRLYWYRQTLGQGPEFLTYFQNEAQLEKSRLLSDRFSAERPKGSFSTLEIQRTEQGDSAMYLCASSLTGANTGELFFGEGSRLTVL.

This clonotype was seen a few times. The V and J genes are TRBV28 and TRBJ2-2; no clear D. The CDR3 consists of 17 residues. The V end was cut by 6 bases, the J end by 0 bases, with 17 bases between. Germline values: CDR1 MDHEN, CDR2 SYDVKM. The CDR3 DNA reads TGTGCCAGCAGCCTGCTTAGAACCTCACCGAACACCGGGGAGCTGTTTTTT. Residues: CASSLLRTSPNTGELFF.

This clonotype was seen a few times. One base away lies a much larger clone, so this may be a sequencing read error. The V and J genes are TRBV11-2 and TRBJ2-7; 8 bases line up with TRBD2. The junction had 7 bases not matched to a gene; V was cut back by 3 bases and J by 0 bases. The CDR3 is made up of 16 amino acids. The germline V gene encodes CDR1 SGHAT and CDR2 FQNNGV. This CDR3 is CASSFGRGSSSYEQYF. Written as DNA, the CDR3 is TGTGCCAGCAGCTTCGGGAGGGGCTCGAGCTCCTACGAGCAGTACTTC.

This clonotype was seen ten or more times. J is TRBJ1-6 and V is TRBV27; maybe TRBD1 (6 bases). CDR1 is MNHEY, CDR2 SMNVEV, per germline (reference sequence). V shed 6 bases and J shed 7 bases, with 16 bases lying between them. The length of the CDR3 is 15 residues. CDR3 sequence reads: CASSLFGQGNSPLHF. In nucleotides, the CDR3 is TGTGCCAGCAGCCTTTTTGGGCAGGGGAATTCACCCCTCCACTTT.

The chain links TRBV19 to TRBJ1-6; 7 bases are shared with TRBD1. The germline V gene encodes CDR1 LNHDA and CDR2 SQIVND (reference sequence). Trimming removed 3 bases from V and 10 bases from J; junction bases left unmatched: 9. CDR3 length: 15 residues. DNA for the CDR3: TGTGCCAGTAGTATGTCGCGACAGGGATACTCACCCCTCCACTTT. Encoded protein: CASSMSRQGYSPLHF.

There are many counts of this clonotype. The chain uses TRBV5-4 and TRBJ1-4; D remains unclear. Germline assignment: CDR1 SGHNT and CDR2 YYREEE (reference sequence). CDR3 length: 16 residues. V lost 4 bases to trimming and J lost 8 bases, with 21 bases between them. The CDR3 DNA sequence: TGTGCCAGCAGCACCTTGGGCGATCCCGCTGGGGAAAAACTGTTTTTT. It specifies CASSTLGDPAGEKLFF.

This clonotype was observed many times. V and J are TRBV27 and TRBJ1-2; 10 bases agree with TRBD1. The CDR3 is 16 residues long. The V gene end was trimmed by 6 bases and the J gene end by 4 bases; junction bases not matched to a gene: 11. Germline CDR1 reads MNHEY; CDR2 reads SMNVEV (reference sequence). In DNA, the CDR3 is TGTGCCAGCAGCTCCACCCGGGACAGGGGAGCCTATGGCTACACCTTC. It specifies CASSSTRDRGAYGYTF.

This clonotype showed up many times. CDR3 sequence (DNA): TGCAGTGCTGACCTGGACAGACGGTCAGCTTTCTTT. This sequence encodes CSADLDRRSAFF. The rearrangement joins TRBV20-1 to TRBJ1-1, with D tentatively TRBD1 (6 bases). Germline V gene data show CDR1 as DFQATT and CDR2 as SNEGSKA (reference sequence). This CDR3 contains 12 residues. The V and J ends lost 5 bases and 10 bases respectively, with 17 bases between them.

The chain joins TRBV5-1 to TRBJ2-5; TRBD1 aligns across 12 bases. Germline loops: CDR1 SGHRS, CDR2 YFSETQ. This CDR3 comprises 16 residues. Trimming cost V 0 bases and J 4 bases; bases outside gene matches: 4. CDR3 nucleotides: TGCGCCAGCAGCTTGGTACCGGGACAGGGGGCAGAGACCCAGTACTTC. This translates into CASSLVPGQGAETQYF. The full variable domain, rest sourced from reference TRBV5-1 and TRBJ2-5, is KAGVTQTPRYLIKTRGQQVTLSCSPISGHRSVSWYQQTPGQGLQFLFEYFSETQRNKGNFPGRFSGRQFSNSRSEMNVSTLELGDSALYLCASSLVPGQGAETQYFGPGTRLLVL.

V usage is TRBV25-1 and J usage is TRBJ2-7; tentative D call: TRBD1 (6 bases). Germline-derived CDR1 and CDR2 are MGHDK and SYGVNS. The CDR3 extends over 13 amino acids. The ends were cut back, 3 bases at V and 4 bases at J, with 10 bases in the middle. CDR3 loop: CASSDPQGYEQYF. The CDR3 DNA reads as TGTGCCAGCAGTGATCCTCAGGGGTACGAGCAGTACTTC.

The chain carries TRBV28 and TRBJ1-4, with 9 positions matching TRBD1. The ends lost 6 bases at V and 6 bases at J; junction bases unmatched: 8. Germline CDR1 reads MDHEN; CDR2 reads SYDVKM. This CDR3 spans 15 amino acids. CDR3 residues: CASRGTGSQDEKLFF. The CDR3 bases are TGTGCCAGCAGGGGGACAGGGAGTCAGGATGAAAAACTGTTTTTT. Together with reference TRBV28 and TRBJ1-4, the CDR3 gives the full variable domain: DVKVTQSSRYLVKRTGEKVFLECVQDMDHENMFWYRQDPGLGLRLIYFSYDVKMKEKGDIPEGYSVSREKKERFSLILESASTNQTSMYLCASRGTGSQDEKLFFGSGTQLSVL.